The next 8 T cell receptor beta chains were all read from a single sample in a study of T-cell reconstitution after alpha-beta-depleted transplantation in children. Unique molecular identifiers featured in how the TCRbeta library was prepared. TCRdb independently ran MiXCR on the PCR reads; one entry per CDR3 protein. The table lists about 400,000 distinct CDR3 sequences, roughly 20% of them singletons. Sample: PBMCs from the stem cell graft donor, taken from the stem cell graft. Every receptor here comes from a human donor who donated a stem cell graft to a child with acute myeloid leukemia.

This clonotype came up many times. This rearrangement joins TRBV20-1 to TRBJ2-1; 12 bases agree with TRBD2. In germline, CDR1 is DFQATT, CDR2 SNEGSKA (reference sequence). V was clipped by 0 bases and J by 8 bases; unmatched bases: 8. This CDR3 region has 16 residues. The DNA for the CDR3 is TGCAGTGCTAGAGATTTGAGGGCTAGCGGGAGGGATGAGCAGTTCTTC. Translation: CSARDLRASGRDEQFF.

This clonotype turned up a few times. The genes are TRBV20-1 and TRBJ2-2; 10 bases line up with TRBD2. The trim removed 2 bases at V and 1 base at J, leaving 4 bases unmatched. The CDR3 runs to 16 residues. Germline V gene lookup returns CDR1 DFQATT and CDR2 SNEGSKA (reference sequence). The CDR3 nucleotides are TGCAGTGCTAGAAACGTAGCGGGAGGGAACACCGGGGAGCTGTTTTTT. This encodes CSARNVAGGNTGELFF.

This chain connects TRBV24-1 to TRBJ2-5; 7 positions agree with TRBD2. The CDR3 sequence is 15 residues long. Germline CDR1 KGHDR, CDR2 SFDVKD. Germline trimming cut 2 bases from V and 2 bases from J; bases unmatched to any gene: 4. The CDR3 DNA follows: TGTGCCACCAGTGATTCTCAGGGAGGGCAAGAGACCCAGTACTTC. Residues: CATSDSQGGQETQYF.

The rearrangement uses TRBV27 and TRBJ2-1; 7 positions match TRBD2. Germline V CDR1 and CDR2: MNHEY, SMNVEV (reference sequence). The junction had 10 bases not matched to a gene; V was cut back by 7 bases and J by 10 bases. This CDR3 has 13 residues. The CDR3 sequence is CASNNIGEGEQFF. The CDR3 nucleotides are TGTGCCAGCAATAATATTGGGGAGGGGGAGCAGTTCTTC.

This clonotype was recorded many times. The chain couples TRBV29-1 to TRBJ2-7; D is uncertain. This CDR3 is built from 13 residues. Trimming took off 6 bases at V and 2 bases at J, with 14 bases between the two ends. The germline V gene encodes CDR1 SQVTM and CDR2 ANQGSEA. CDR3 sequence reads: CSVSGSTPYEQYF. CDR3 sequence (DNA): TGCAGCGTGTCCGGGTCCACCCCCTACGAGCAGTACTTC.

This clonotype was counted at least ten times. V usage is TRBV5-1 and J usage is TRBJ2-7; 8 bases fit TRBD2. The V gene's germline CDR1 is SGHRS and CDR2 YFSETQ. Trimming at V came to 1 base and at J to 3 bases, leaving 6 bases not matched to a gene. The CDR3 spans 15 residues. The CDR3 DNA reads TGCGCCAGCAGCTTGTTCACGGGAGGGGACTACGAGCAGTACTTC. Its protein product is CASSLFTGGDYEQYF.

The rearrangement uses TRBV4-1 and TRBJ2-1; TRBD2 matches 9 bases. V was pared by 1 base and J by 6 bases, with 7 bases of the junction left unmatched. Germline CDR1 is MGHRA and CDR2 is YSYEKL. The CDR3 sequence is 16 residues long. The CDR3 loop reads CASSQVAGGPINEQFF. CDR3 DNA: TGCGCCAGCAGCCAAGTTGCGGGAGGGCCTATCAATGAGCAGTTCTTC.

The chain is built from TRBV5-1 and TRBJ1-2, with a possible D match to TRBD1 (6 bases). CDR1 is SGHRS, CDR2 YFSETQ, per germline. The length of the CDR3 is 14 residues. Trimming left V 7 bases short and J 4 bases short, with 17 bases between. CDR3 sequence reads: CASALQGPSYGYTF. DNA for the CDR3: TGCGCCAGCGCCTTACAGGGACCCAGCTATGGCTACACCTTC.